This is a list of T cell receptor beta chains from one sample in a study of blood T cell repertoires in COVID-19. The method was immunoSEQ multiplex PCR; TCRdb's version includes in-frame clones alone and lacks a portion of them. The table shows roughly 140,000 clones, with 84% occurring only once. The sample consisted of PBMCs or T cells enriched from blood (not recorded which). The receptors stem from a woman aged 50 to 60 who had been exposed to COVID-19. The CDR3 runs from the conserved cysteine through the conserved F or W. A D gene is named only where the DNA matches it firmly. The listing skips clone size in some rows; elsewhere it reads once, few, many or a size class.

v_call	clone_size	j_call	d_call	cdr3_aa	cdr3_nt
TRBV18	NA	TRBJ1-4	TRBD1	CASSKAGTGSEKLFF	TGTGCCAGCTCAAAAGCAGGGACAGGGAGTGAAAAACTGTTTTTT
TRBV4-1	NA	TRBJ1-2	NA	CASSQDPGLFFLTF	TGCGCCAGCAGCCAAGATCCAGGGCTCTTCTTTCTCACCTTC
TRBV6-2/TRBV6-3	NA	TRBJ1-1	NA	CASSPRVGPLNTEAFF	TGTGCCAGCAGCCCCAGAGTGGGCCCCTTGAACACTGAAGCTTTCTTT
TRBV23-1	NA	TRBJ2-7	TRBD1	CASSQFGPGQGEYEQYF	TGCGCCAGCAGTCAATTTGGACCCGGACAGGGTGAGTACGAGCAGTACTTC
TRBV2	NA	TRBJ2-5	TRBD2	CASRLRLAGSETQYF	TGTGCCAGCAGGTTAAGACTAGCGGGATCGGAGACCCAGTACTTC
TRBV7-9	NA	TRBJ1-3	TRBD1	CASSLAIPGGQWANTIYF	TGTGCCAGCAGCTTAGCCATCCCTGGGGGACAGTGGGCGAACACCATATATTTT
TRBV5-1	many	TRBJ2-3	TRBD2	CASSSGARLAGVTSTDTQYF	TGCGCCAGCAGCTCGGGGGCTAGGCTAGCGGGGGTTACTAGCACAGATACGCAGTATTTT
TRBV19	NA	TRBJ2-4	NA	CASSTSGPGNIQYF	TGTGCCAGTAGTACTTCAGGCCCCGGAAACATTCAGTACTTC
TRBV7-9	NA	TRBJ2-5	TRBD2	CASSQGLAGAETQYF	TGTGCCAGCAGCCAGGGACTAGCGGGAGCAGAGACCCAGTACTTC
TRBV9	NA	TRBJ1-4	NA	CASSVEGGGAAEKLFF	TGTGCCAGCAGCGTAGAGGGAGGGGGGGCCGCTGAAAAACTGTTTTTT
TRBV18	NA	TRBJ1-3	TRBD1	CASSPRGQGATGNTIYF	TGTGCCAGCTCACCACGGGGACAGGGGGCGACAGGAAACACCATATATTTT
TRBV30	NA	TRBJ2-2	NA	CAWSVRGLGPGELFF	TGTGCCTGGAGTGTCCGAGGGCTAGGTCCCGGGGAGCTGTTTTTT
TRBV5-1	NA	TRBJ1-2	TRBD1	CASSSEPGQGPHSYGYTF	TGCGCCAGCAGCTCGGAACCGGGACAGGGCCCTCATTCCTATGGCTACACCTTC
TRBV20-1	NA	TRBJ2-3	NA	CSASWAREAADTQYF	TGCAGTGCTAGTTGGGCCAGGGAGGCCGCAGATACGCAGTATTTT
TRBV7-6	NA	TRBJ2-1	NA	CASSLAEVNEQFF	TGTGCCAGCAGCTTAGCAGAGGTTAATGAGCAGTTCTTC
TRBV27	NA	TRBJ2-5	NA	CASSPPGIGETQYF	TGTGCCAGCAGTCCGCCCGGTATCGGAGAGACCCAGTACTTC
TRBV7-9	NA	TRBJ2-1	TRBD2	CASSLTSGGAVEQFF	TGTGCCAGCAGCCTGACTAGCGGGGGGGCTGTTGAGCAGTTCTTC
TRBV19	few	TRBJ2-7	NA	CASSSLGKHSSYEQYF	TGTGCCAGTAGTTCCCTCGGTAAGCATTCTTCCTACGAGCAGTACTTC
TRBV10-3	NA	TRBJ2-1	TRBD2	CAIQGSGTGIEQFF	TGTGCCATCCAGGGTAGCGGGACCGGGATTGAGCAGTTCTTC
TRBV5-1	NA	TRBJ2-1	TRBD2	CASSHTGTSGRAGGAYNEQFF	TGCGCCAGCAGCCACACCGGGACTAGCGGGAGGGCCGGTGGGGCCTACAATGAGCAGTTCTTC
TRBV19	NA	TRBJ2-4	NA	CASRSWGFQYF	TGTGCCAGTAGGTCCTGGGGCTTTCAGTACTTC
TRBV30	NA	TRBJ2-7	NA	CAWSVPLTRSYEQYF	TGTGCCTGGAGTGTACCCCTGACTCGTTCCTACGAGCAGTACTTC
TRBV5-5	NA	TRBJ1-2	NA	CASSVTAYGYTF	TGTGCCAGCAGCGTTACAGCATATGGCTACACCTTC